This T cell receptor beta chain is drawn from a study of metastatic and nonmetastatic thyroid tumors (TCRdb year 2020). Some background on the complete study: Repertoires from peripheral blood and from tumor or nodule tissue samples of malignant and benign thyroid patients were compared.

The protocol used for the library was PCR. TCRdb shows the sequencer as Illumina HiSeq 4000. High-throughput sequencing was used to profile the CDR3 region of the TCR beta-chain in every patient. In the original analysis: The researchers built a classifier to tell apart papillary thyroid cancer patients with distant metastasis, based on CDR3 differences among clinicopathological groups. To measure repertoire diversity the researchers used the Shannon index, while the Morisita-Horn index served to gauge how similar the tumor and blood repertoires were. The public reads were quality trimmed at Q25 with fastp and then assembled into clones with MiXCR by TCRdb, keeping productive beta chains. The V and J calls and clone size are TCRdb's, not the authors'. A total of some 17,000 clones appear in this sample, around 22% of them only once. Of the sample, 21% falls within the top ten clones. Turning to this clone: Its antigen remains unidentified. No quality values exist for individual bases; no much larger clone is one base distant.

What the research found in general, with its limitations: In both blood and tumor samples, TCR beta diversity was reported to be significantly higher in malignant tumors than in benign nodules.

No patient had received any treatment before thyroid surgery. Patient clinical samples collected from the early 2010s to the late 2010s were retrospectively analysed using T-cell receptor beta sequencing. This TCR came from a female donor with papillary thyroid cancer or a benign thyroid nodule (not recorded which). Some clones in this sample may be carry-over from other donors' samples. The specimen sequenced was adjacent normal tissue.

The sequence in DNA is TGTGCCAGCAGCGCAACTGGGACACTTAATTCACCCCTCCACTTT. It is translated as CASSATGTLNSPLHF. The chain links TRBV7-2 with TRBJ1-6, with TRBD1 perhaps the D gene, on 6 matching bases. Trimming at the junction amounts to 5 bases on V and 6 bases on J, and the germline ends lie 14 bases apart. CDR1 and CDR2, per the germline V gene, are SGHTA and FQGNSA. Reading from cysteine to phenylalanine, the CDR3 counts 15 amino acids. Only the CDR3 part of the read is kept: 45 bases, read in frame from the first base.